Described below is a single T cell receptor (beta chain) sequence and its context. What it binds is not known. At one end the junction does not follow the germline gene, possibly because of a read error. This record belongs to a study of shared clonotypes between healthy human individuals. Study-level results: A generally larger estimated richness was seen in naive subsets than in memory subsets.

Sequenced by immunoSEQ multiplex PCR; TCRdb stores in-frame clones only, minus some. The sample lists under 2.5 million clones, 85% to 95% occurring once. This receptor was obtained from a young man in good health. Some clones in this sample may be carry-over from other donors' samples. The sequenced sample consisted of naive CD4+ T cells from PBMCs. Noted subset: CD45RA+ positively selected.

The CDR3 DNA reads TGTGCCAGCAGCCCAGAGACTATGAGAACCATCCCGGTCTTC. Protein product: CASSPETMRTIPVF. V usage is TRBV7-9 and J usage is TRBJ2-1; TRBD2 might be the D (5 bases). Germline CDR1 is SEHNR and CDR2 is FQNEAQ (reference sequence). The CDR3 extends over 14 amino acids.